Listed below are T cell receptor beta chains from one sample, sequenced in a study of T cell repertoires in cytomegalovirus infection. TCRdb re-derived calls from the reads in MiXCR, one entry per CDR3 protein. This table holds about 110,000 distinct CDR3 sequences, about 30% found once. The antigens of these receptors remain unknown. This specimen was CD8+ T cells from cultured PBMCs, taken from culture after CMV antigen stimulation. The source is a human donor in good health (CMV status not recorded). Some clones in this sample may be carry-over from other donors' samples. CDR3s include the opening cysteine and the closing phenylalanine or tryptophan.

j_gene	v_gene	CDR3aa
TRBJ2-2	TRBV29-1	CSVLGFNTGELFF
TRBJ1-1	TRBV28	CASSTQGGLGTEAFF
TRBJ2-7	TRBV7-2	CASGGPSYEQYF
TRBJ2-1	TRBV12-3/TRBV12-4	CASSLGTINEQFF
TRBJ1-4	TRBV7-9	CASSSGHHNEKLFF
TRBJ1-6	TRBV4-2	CASSQEQGEVSPLHF
TRBJ1-1	TRBV7-6	CASSFVVGTEAFF
TRBJ2-7	TRBV15	CATSKGISSYEQYF
TRBJ2-3	TRBV7-8	CASTLGGPGTDTQYF
TRBJ2-5	TRBV13	CASSLGQGGETQYF
TRBJ1-2	TRBV4-1	CASSQESLRDSNYGYTF
TRBJ2-7	TRBV4-1	CASSQEEGVHEQYF
TRBJ2-1	TRBV4-1	CASSLFGQGGSYNEQFF
TRBJ2-3	TRBV20-1	CSATGTSGGLDTQYF
TRBJ2-2	TRBV7-6	CASSLGTGNTGELFF